The 10 T cell receptor beta chains below were found in one sample sequenced in a study of identical twins. TCRdb recomputed calls from the 5' RACE reads with MiXCR, one row per CDR3 protein. The repertoire holds roughly 260,000 distinct CDR3 sequences, with around 15% as singletons. Source material: memory (CD45RO+) T cells sorted from blood. These receptor sequences come from a woman aged 18-29 years in good health.

A few counts support this clonotype. The chain is built from TRBV20-1 and TRBJ1-2; D unclear. Trimming took 5 bases from V and 7 from J, leaving 20 bases between them. The CDR3 has 14 residues. CDR1 is DFQATT, CDR2 SNEGSKA, per germline (reference sequence). The CDR3 spells CSAAPLGVVVGYTF. The DNA for the CDR3 is TGCAGTGCTGCCCCCTTGGGTGTAGTAGTTGGCTACACCTTC.

This clonotype showed up just a few times. This rearrangement joins TRBV3-1 to TRBJ2-2; D remains ambiguous. In germline, CDR1 is LGHDT, CDR2 YNNKEL (reference sequence). The V end was cut by 1 base, the J end by 5 bases, with 11 bases between. The CDR3 is 15 residues long. In nucleotides, the CDR3 is TGTGCCAGCAGCCAAGTGAAGGGTAGAACCGGGGAGCTGTTTTTT. This codes for CASSQVKGRTGELFF.

This chain joins TRBV3-1 and TRBJ1-2; tentative D call: TRBD1 (5 bases). The CDR3 is 14 residues long. Germline-derived CDR1 and CDR2 are LGHDT and YNNKEL (reference sequence). Trimming stripped 6 bases from V and 4 bases from J, with 15 bases between. CDR3 sequence reads: CASRPTGGSYGYTF. The CDR3 DNA follows: TGTGCCAGCAGACCGACGGGGGGAAGCTATGGCTACACCTTC.

At least ten counts were recorded for this clonotype. This rearrangement joins TRBV6-2 or TRBV6-3 to TRBJ2-1, with 8 positions matching TRBD2. The CDR3 is 15 amino acids. Germline lookup yields CDR1 MNHEY and CDR2 SVGEGT. J was trimmed by 3 bases and V by 3 bases; bases with no gene match: 4. DNA of the CDR3: TGTGCCAGCAGTTATGCGGGAGGAGGCTACAATGAGCAGTTCTTC. It translates to CASSYAGGGYNEQFF.

The rearrangement joins TRBV20-1 to TRBJ1-3; D may be TRBD1 (5 bases). Germline assignment: CDR1 DFQATT and CDR2 SNEGSKA (reference sequence). CDR3 length equals 13 residues. Trimming took off 3 bases at V and 2 bases at J, with 8 bases between the two ends. CDR3 sequence: CSAREGPGNTIYF. The CDR3 coding sequence is TGCAGTGCTAGGGAGGGACCTGGAAACACCATATATTTT.

This clonotype was detected only a few times. The J gene is TRBJ2-5, the V gene TRBV3-1; no clear D gene. The germline CDR1 and CDR2 sequences are LGHDT and YNNKEL (reference sequence). Trimming pared 3 bases from V and 5 bases from J, leaving 10 bases between. This CDR3 has 13 amino acids. In DNA, the CDR3 is TGTGCCAGCAGCCAGGGGTTGTACGAGACCCAGTACTTC. Translated: CASSQGLYETQYF.

This clonotype was detected a few times. The genes are TRBV25-1 and TRBJ1-4; no firm D call. In germline, CDR1 is MGHDK, CDR2 SYGVNS. The CDR3 is made up of 14 amino acids. V was trimmed by 6 bases and J by 4 bases, leaving 12 bases between them. The CDR3 loop reads CASSLHSVNEKLFF. The CDR3 DNA sequence: TGTGCCAGCAGCCTCCACAGCGTTAATGAAAAACTGTTTTTT.

This clonotype was seen more than once but under ten times. The CDR3 protein is CASSLVDGPGETQYF. CDR3 nucleotide sequence: TGTGCCAGCAGCCTGGTCGACGGTCCCGGGGAGACCCAGTACTTC. V and J are TRBV7-8 and TRBJ2-5; unclear D gene. Germline V gene sequence: CDR1 SGHVS, CDR2 FQNEAQ. The V and J ends lost 5 bases and 5 bases respectively, with 18 bases between them. The CDR3 extends over 15 amino acids.

Points on this clonotype: This could be a read error, since a much larger clone is one nucleotide away. The rearrangement uses TRBV15 and TRBJ2-4; a weak D match, TRBD2 (6 bases). Trimming took off 4 bases at V and 9 bases at J, with 13 bases between the two ends. Germline V lookup: CDR1 LNHNV, CDR2 YYDKDF (reference sequence). The CDR3 runs 13 residues. The CDR3 loop reads CATSTQEGVIQYF. In DNA, the CDR3 is TGTGCCACCAGCACTCAGGAGGGCGTCATTCAGTACTTC.

The genes are TRBV6-1 and TRBJ1-4; D gene uncertain. CDR3 length: 15 residues. V lost 5 bases to trimming and J lost 3 bases, with 13 bases between them. Germline V gene sequence: CDR1 MNHNS, CDR2 SASEGT. This CDR3 reads CASSPHPGANEKLFF. Here the CDR3 DNA reads TGTGCCAGCAGTCCCCACCCCGGGGCTAATGAAAAACTGTTTTTT.